A single T cell receptor (beta chain) is shown here with its context. The germline V gene has CDR1 MNHEY and CDR2 SMNVEV (reference sequence). CDR3 length: 14 amino acids. The germline V and J ends were trimmed by 6 bases and 3 bases, with 15 bases remaining between them. The source of the sample is a study of PD-L1 blockade in urothelial cancer. Study background: Males with bladder-origin urothelial cancer constituted about nine tenths of the roughly 29 patients.

Assay used: immunoSEQ multiplex PCR; TCRdb lists only in-frame clones, some missing. The sample lists some 100,000 clones; about 90% were seen once. The chain is built from TRBV27 and TRBJ2-7; D is uncertain. Specimen: PBMCs, collected around atezolizumab (anti-PD-L1) treatment. The clonotype was recovered from a woman older than 75 with urothelial cancer. CDR3: CASRPTTVDYEQYF. The CDR3 DNA is TGTGCCAGCAGGCCGACCACAGTGGACTACGAGCAGTACTTC.